This T cell receptor (beta chain) originates from a study of a mutant IDH1 vaccine in newly diagnosed glioma (dated by TCRdb to the early 2020s). General notes on the study: Of the 25 to 35 treated patients, approximately 60% were male and roughly 38% were female, and a mean age of around 40 years was recorded. Before enrollment, most patients had been given radiochemotherapy with temozolomide as standard therapy, while the rest had received either radiotherapy alone or temozolomide alone. Peripheral blood was collected at six visits: V03 (baseline), V05, V07, V10, V12 and V13. Longitudinal TCRB deep sequencing was performed for some 25 treated patients wherever samples were available for exploratory analyses.

The time point label on this specimen signifies: baseline, week 1 (first vaccination visit). The sample's treatment or condition, from its label and the paper: pre-vaccination baseline after standard-of-care therapy. All donors had newly diagnosed IDH1-mutant astrocytomas of WHO grade 3 or 4 that showed loss of nuclear ATRX. The samples were drawn from NOA16, a multicentre, single-arm, open-label phase I trial in Germany that tested a mutant IDH1 peptide vaccine in humans for the first time. Visit V03 blood draws served as the baseline sample for immunogenicity testing. The DNeasy Blood and Tissue Kit was used to extract genomic DNA from EDTA blood for TCRB sequencing. Paper-wide results and their limitations: Availability determined which PBMC samples were chosen for TCRB deep sequencing. The authors stated that sample limitations prevented analyses of patient blood samples from being reproduced. Vaccine-induced immune responses across multiple MHC alleles were detected in about 93% of patients. No apparent relationship was observed between pseudoprogression and alterations in the top peripheral T cell clonotypes detected by TCRB sequencing.

Preparation of the library involved the immunoSEQ multiplex PCR assay. Rearranged TCR beta chain sequences were amplified with the hsTCRB Kit following the manufacturer's protocol. An Illumina MiSeq was used to sequence the TCRB libraries. Per the authors' processing: Demultiplexing, trimming and gene mapping were performed with the kit vendor's proprietary platform. TCRdb mirrors the immuneACCESS table, restricted to in-frame sequences. Some clones are absent from its copies; in checked studies, under half trace to an unresolved V gene, and the reason for the others is unknown. For V, J and clone size, that table is used; D and trimming come from the DNA. The sample table records about 98,000 clones; 70% to 90% of these occur just once. Together, the top ten hold approximately 0.6% of the sample. In the germline V gene, CDR1 corresponds to SNHLY and CDR2 to FYNNEI. At the junction V is shortened by 8 bases and J by 9 bases; bases outside the gene matches: 13. Spanning cysteine to phenylalanine, the CDR3 consists of 16 amino acids. CDR3 DNA is the only sequence kept; it has 48 bases, read in frame from the first base.

To note about this clone: Which antigen it targets is not known. Base qualities are not recorded, but no much larger clone differs from it by a single base.

The TCR sequence derives from a woman aged 45-65 years with glioma. The source was PBMCs, collected from a glioma patient treated with radiotherapy, temozolomide or both. The rearrangement combines TRBV2 with TRBJ2-1; 13 bases in the junction line up with TRBD2. For the CDR3, the sequence is CASGATRTSGRGEQFF. The nucleotides are TGTGCCAGCGGGGCTACGCGTACTAGCGGGAGGGGTGAGCAGTTCTTC.